This T cell receptor (beta chain) was identified in a study of graft-versus-host responses after intestinal transplantation. Overall study context: Transplantation in recipients was multivisceral, liver-intestinal, or isolated intestinal.

Germline CDR1 and CDR2: MGHRA and YSYEKL. The CDR3 loop spans 15 amino acids. Trimming took off 7 bases at V and 0 bases at J, with 13 bases between the two ends. Sequencing was performed with immunoSEQ multiplex PCR; in TCRdb, only in-frame clones are kept and a portion is missing. Of around 20,000 clones listed, around 90% are singletons. With regard to this clone: Its antigen is not known.

Study-level findings and limits: Graft-versus-host to host-versus-graft clonal ratios in allografts were high in patients with graft-donor T cell macrochimerism. The study associated peak circulating GvH clone levels with early post-transplant HvG declines.

This TCR was recovered from a human patient who received an intestinal transplant, so some T cells may come from the graft donor. J is TRBJ2-1 and V is TRBV4-1; D not resolved. The starting material was PBMCs, obtained 350 to 400 days after transplant. The CDR3 nucleotides are TGCGCCAGCATATGGACCCCCAGCTCCTACAATGAGCAGTTCTTC. Translation: CASIWTPSSYNEQFF.